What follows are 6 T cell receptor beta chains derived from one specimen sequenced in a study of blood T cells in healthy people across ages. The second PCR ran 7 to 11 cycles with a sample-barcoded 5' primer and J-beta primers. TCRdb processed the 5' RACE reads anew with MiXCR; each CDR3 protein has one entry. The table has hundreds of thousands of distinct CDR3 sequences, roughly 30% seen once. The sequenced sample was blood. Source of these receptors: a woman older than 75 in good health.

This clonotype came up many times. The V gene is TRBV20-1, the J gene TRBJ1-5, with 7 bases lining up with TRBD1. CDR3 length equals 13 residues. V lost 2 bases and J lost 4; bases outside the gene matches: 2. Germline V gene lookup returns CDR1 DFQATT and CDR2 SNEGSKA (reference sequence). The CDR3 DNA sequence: TGCAGTGCTAGACGCAGGGGGAATCAGCCCCAGCATTTT. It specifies CSARRRGNQPQHF.

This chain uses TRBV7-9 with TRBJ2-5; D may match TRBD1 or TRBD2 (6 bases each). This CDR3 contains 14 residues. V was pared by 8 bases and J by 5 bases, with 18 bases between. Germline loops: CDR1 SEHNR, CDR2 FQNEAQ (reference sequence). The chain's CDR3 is CASGSEGERETQYF. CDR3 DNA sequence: TGTGCCAGCGGCTCGGAGGGGGAGAGGGAGACCCAGTACTTC.

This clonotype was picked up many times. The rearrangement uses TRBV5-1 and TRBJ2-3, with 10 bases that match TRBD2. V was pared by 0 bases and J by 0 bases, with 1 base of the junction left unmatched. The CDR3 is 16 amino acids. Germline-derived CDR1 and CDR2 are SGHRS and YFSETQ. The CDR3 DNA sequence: TGCGCCAGCAGCTTGGAGCGGGGGGGCAGCACAGATACGCAGTATTTT. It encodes CASSLERGGSTDTQYF. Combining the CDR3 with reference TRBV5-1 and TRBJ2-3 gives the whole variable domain KAGVTQTPRYLIKTRGQQVTLSCSPISGHRSVSWYQQTPGQGLQFLFEYFSETQRNKGNFPGRFSGRQFSNSRSEMNVSTLELGDSALYLCASSLERGGSTDTQYFGPGTRLTVL.

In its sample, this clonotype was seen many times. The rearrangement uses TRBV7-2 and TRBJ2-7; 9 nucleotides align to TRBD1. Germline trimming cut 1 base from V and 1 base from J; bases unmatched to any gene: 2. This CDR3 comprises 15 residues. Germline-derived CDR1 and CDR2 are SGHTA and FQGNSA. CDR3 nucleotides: TGTGCCAGCAGCTTAGACGGACAGGGGTCCTACGAGCAGTACTTC. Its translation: CASSLDGQGSYEQYF.

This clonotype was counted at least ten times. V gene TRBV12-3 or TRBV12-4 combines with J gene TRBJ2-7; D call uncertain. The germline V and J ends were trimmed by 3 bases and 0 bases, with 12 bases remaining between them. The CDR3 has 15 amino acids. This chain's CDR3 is CASSFGVRVSYEQYF. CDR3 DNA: TGTGCCAGCAGTTTCGGCGTACGTGTCTCCTACGAGCAGTACTTC.

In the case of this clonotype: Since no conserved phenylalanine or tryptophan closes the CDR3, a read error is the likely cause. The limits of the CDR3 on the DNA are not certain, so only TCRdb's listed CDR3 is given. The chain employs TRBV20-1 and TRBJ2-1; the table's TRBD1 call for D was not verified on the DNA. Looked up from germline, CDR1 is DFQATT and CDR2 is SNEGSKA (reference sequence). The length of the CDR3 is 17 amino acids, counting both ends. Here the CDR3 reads CSAKSRDRGAPTMSSSS.